The 10 T cell receptor beta chains below come from one sample, sequenced in a study of cytomegalovirus exposure and HLA in healthy donors (TCRdb year 2017). To prepare the library, the immunoSEQ multiplex PCR assay was applied. For the multiplex PCR, a mixture combining 60 forward primers for TCR Vbeta segments and 13 reverse primers for TCR Jbeta segments was used. TCRdb stores this immuneACCESS table with in-frame sequences only. Part of the clones is absent; in the studies checked, under half of the shortfall reflects unresolved V genes, and no reason is known for the rest. In all, the sample holds 100,000 to 150,000 clones, and 78% of those were seen once. Around 3.6% of the sample goes to the ten largest clones. Sequencing was performed on PBMCs. All receptors derive from a man aged 35 to 55 in good health and CMV-seronegative.

The V gene is TRBV11-2, the J gene TRBJ2-3; 8 nucleotides align to TRBD2. The CDR3 is 16 amino acids. CDR1 and CDR2 (germline): SGHAT, FQNNGV. J lost 5 bases, V lost 2 bases, and 9 bases had no gene match. CDR3 loop: CASSLNGAGGGDTQYF. In nucleotides, the CDR3 is TGTGCCAGCAGCTTAAACGGGGCGGGAGGAGGAGATACGCAGTATTTT.

This clone came up a few times. The rearrangement links TRBV5-1 to TRBJ1-2; D gene uncertain. This CDR3 is built from 13 residues. Looked up from germline, CDR1 is SGHRS and CDR2 is YFSETQ. Between the trimmed V and J ends, which lost 2 bases and 6 bases, there was a span of 11 bases. In nucleotides, the CDR3 is TGCGCCAGCAGCTTTGGTTTGGCAAATGGCTACACCTTC. Translating it yields CASSFGLANGYTF.

This clone occurred a few times. The V gene is TRBV19, the J gene TRBJ1-1; no reliable D call. The germline CDR1 and CDR2 sequences are LNHDA and SQIVND (reference sequence). V was pared by 4 bases and J by 6 bases, with 18 bases between. The CDR3 has 15 residues. The CDR3: CASSTGVREAPEAFF. In nucleotides, the CDR3 is TGTGCCAGTAGTACCGGGGTAAGGGAGGCTCCTGAAGCTTTCTTT.

J is TRBJ1-3 and V is TRBV27, with D unclear. V was trimmed by 8 bases and J by 11 bases, leaving 13 bases between them. This CDR3 region has 11 residues. Germline values: CDR1 MNHEY, CDR2 SMNVEV (reference sequence). In DNA form, the CDR3 reads TGTGCCAGCGAACAGTGGCGGGCCATATATTTT. It yields the protein CASEQWRAIYF.

The chain uses TRBV7-8 and TRBJ1-2; 9 nucleotides align to TRBD1. Germline V gene lookup returns CDR1 SGHVS and CDR2 FQNEAQ. The CDR3 extends over 16 amino acids. Trimming at V came to 0 bases and at J to 4 bases, leaving 6 bases not matched to a gene. CDR3 sequence (DNA): TGTGCCAGCAGCTTAGCCGACGACAGGGGGGTCTATGGCTACACCTTC. Translation: CASSLADDRGVYGYTF. Based on the CDR3 plus reference TRBV7-8 and TRBJ1-2, the full variable domain is GAGVSQSPRYKVAKRGQDVALRCDPISGHVSLFWYQQALGQGPEFLTYFQNEAQLDKSGLPSDRFFAERPEGSVSTLKIQRTQQEDSAVYLCASSLADDRGVYGYTFGSGTRLTVV.

V gene TRBV7-8 combines with J gene TRBJ2-7, with a possible D match to TRBD2 (6 bases). The CDR3 length is 14 residues. Trimming cost V 2 bases and J 4 bases, with 12 bases left between them. The V gene's germline CDR1 is SGHVS and CDR2 FQNEAQ. CDR3 sequence (DNA): TGTGCCAGCAGCTTAAGTGGCGGGGATTACGAGCAGTACTTC. This codes for CASSLSGGDYEQYF.

This sequence joins TRBV27 and TRBJ1-5; a possible D gene is TRBD1 (5 bases). The germline V gene encodes CDR1 MNHEY and CDR2 SMNVEV (reference sequence). Trimming shortened V by 6 bases and J by 4 bases, and 10 bases separated the two germline ends. The CDR3 is 13 amino acids. The CDR3 nucleotides are TGTGCCAGCAGACAGGTCCCTAATCAGCCCCAGCATTTT. Its protein is CASRQVPNQPQHF.

The chain links TRBV29-1 to TRBJ2-7; 7 bases agree with TRBD2. The germline V gene has CDR1 SQVTM and CDR2 ANQGSEA. The CDR3 runs to 12 residues. CDR3 amino acids: CSAKRGEYEQYF. DNA for the CDR3: TGCAGTGCAAAACGGGGGGAATACGAGCAGTACTTC.

This clone was seen more than once but under ten times. This sequence joins TRBV18 and TRBJ1-3, with a tentative D call TRBD1 (5 bases). The germline V and J ends were trimmed by 4 bases and 0 bases, with 10 bases remaining between them. The CDR3 runs 15 residues. Germline values: CDR1 KGHSH, CDR2 LQKENI. The CDR3: CASSLSRVSGNTIYF. The CDR3 DNA reads TGTGCCAGCTCACTGTCCAGGGTCTCTGGAAACACCATATATTTT.

This clone was counted between two and nine times. V gene TRBV27 combines with J gene TRBJ1-1, with D uncertain. CDR1 and CDR2 (germline): MNHEY, SMNVEV (reference sequence). Deletions cut 9 bases from V and 1 base from J, with 9 bases between. The CDR3 is 12 residues long. CDR3 sequence (DNA): TGTGCCAGTAGCCAAGGGAACACTGAAGCTTTCTTT. Its protein product is CASSQGNTEAFF.